The clone carrying this T cell receptor beta chain has a handful of counts. Its antigen is as yet unknown. This entry belongs to a study of T-cell memory formation after mild COVID-19. Study-wide context: TCR clusters were mostly donor specific. General study results and limits: CD4+ clones that contracted lay mainly in CM and EM; CD8+ ones lay in EMRA.

One entry per CDR3 protein, called by TCRdb with MiXCR from the 5' RACE reads. This sample carries tens of thousands of distinct CDR3 sequences, over 12% of them seen once, and the ten largest clones take roughly two fifths. Germline CDR1 and CDR2: DFQATT and SNEGSKA (reference sequence). This CDR3 is 14 amino acids long. Losses at the gene ends were 1 base for V and 10 bases for J; bases not matched to a gene: 11. The source of this sequence is a man between 18 and 29 years old who had mild COVID-19 (a few samples of this study predate the infection). Cell type and time point are not known. The rearrangement links TRBV20-1 to TRBJ2-3, with 7 bases that match TRBD2. The sequencing sample was made of PBMCs or a T cell subset sorted from them (not recorded which). In DNA form, the CDR3 reads TGCAGTGCTAGAGCCCAGACTAGCAAGTGGGCGCAGTATTTT. This gives the protein CSARAQTSKWAQYF.